These 17 T cell receptor beta chains share one sample of origin, sequenced in a study of shared clonotypes between healthy human individuals. TCRdb's copy holds only in-frame clones and misses some; the assay was immunoSEQ multiplex PCR. The repertoire has over a million clones, more than 75% of them found once; the top ten carry 0.52%. The sample taken for sequencing was memory CD4+ T cells from PBMCs. Subset indicated: CD45RA-negative fraction. These TCRs come from a man between 18 and 35 years old in good health. Some clones in this sample may be carry-over from other donors' samples.

A few counts support this clone. This chain links TRBV5-1 with TRBJ2-7; D is unclear. The CDR3 length is 13 residues. V gave up 5 bases and J gave up 2 bases, with 11 bases separating them. Germline CDR1 is SGHRS and CDR2 is YFSETQ. CDR3 sequence: CASRSAPAYEQYF. The CDR3 DNA is TGCGCCAGCAGATCCGCCCCGGCCTACGAGCAGTACTTC.

The J gene is TRBJ2-7, the V gene TRBV27; D might be TRBD1 (6 bases). The V and J ends lost 7 bases and 5 bases respectively, with 21 bases between them. Germline lookup yields CDR1 MNHEY and CDR2 SMNVEV (reference sequence). The CDR3 contains 15 residues. In DNA, the CDR3 is TGTGCCAGCAACCGCGACAGGCCGGTTAGCGACGAGCAGTACTTC. Its protein product is CASNRDRPVSDEQYF.

V and J are TRBV19 and TRBJ1-5; a weak D match, TRBD1 (5 bases). The germline CDR1 and CDR2 sequences are LNHDA and SQIVND (reference sequence). The length of the CDR3 is 18 residues. The V and J ends lost 8 bases and 0 bases respectively, with 23 bases between them. The CDR3 DNA is TGTGCCAGTGTCGGAACAAGGGTGGGGGGTTATAGCAATCAGCCCCAGCATTTT. Its protein product is CASVGTRVGGYSNQPQHF.

V gene TRBV2 combines with J gene TRBJ2-1, with a weak D call TRBD1 (6 bases). This CDR3 has 15 residues. The germline V gene has CDR1 SNHLY and CDR2 FYNNEI. V gave up 5 bases and J gave up 9 bases, with 20 bases separating them. In DNA, the CDR3 is TGTGCCAGCAGTACGACCCTTACAGGGTACGCTGAGCAGTTCTTC. This sequence encodes CASSTTLTGYAEQFF. Complete variable domain (other parts from reference TRBV2 and TRBJ2-1): EPEVTQTPSHQVTQMGQEVILRCVPISNHLYFYWYRQILGQKVEFLVSFYNNEISEKSEIFDDQFSVERPDGSNFTLKIRSTKLEDSAMYFCASSTTLTGYAEQFFGPGTRLTVL.

V and J are TRBV7-3 and TRBJ2-2, with a tentative D call TRBD1 (5 bases). Germline loops: CDR1 SGHTA, CDR2 FQGTGA. The CDR3 totals 16 residues. The V gene lost 0 bases and the J gene lost 4 bases, with 12 bases spanning the gap. The CDR3 sequence is CASSLTRAGLTGELFF. The DNA of the CDR3 is TGTGCCAGCAGCTTAACGAGAGCAGGGCTCACCGGGGAGCTGTTTTTT.

This clone was recorded once. Other nucleotide sequences in the sample specify the same CDR3. This chain joins TRBV7-2 and TRBJ1-2; the D gene is possibly TRBD1 (6 bases). This CDR3 contains 13 residues. V was shortened by 5 bases and J by 3 bases, with 10 bases between the two germline ends. The germline CDR1 and CDR2 sequences are SGHTA and FQGNSA. CDR3 nucleotide sequence: TGTGCCAGCAGCCTGGACAGCTACTATGGCTACACCTTC. Its protein is CASSLDSYYGYTF.

The CDR3 sequence is CASSPSETQYF. The CDR3 DNA reads as TGTGCCAGCAGCCCCTCGGAGACCCAGTACTTC. This sequence joins TRBV7-9 and TRBJ2-5, with D hard to call. The CDR3 is 11 residues long. From germline, CDR1 is SEHNR and CDR2 FQNEAQ (reference sequence). Trimming took off 5 bases at V and 5 bases at J, with 6 bases between the two ends.

The table lists this clone with a few counts. This chain joins TRBV9 and TRBJ2-2; perhaps TRBD1 as D (6 bases). The germline CDR1 and CDR2 sequences are SGDLS and YYNGEE. Trimming took off 0 bases at V and 2 bases at J, with 14 bases between the two ends. The CDR3 is 17 amino acids. DNA for the CDR3: TGTGCCAGCAGCGTAGGAAGTCAGGGGTTTAACACCGGGGAGCTGTTTTTT. Its translation is CASSVGSQGFNTGELFF.

This clone was seen a few times. The chain couples TRBV6-5 to TRBJ1-2; 9 nucleotides agree with TRBD1. The ends lost 8 bases at V and 9 bases at J; junction bases unmatched: 4. This CDR3 spans 11 amino acids. Germline lookup yields CDR1 MNHEY and CDR2 SVGAGI. The CDR3 sequence is CASRDRARYTF. The CDR3 nucleotides read TGTGCCAGCCGGGACAGGGCTCGCTACACCTTC.

V gene TRBV5-1 combines with J gene TRBJ2-5; D is undetermined. The CDR3 runs 15 residues. Germline V gives CDR1 SGHRS, CDR2 YFSETQ. Trimming removed 0 bases from V and 1 base from J, with 10 bases in between. CDR3 in amino acids: CASSLAGSTQETQYF. Here the CDR3 DNA reads TGCGCCAGCAGCTTGGCGGGTTCCACCCAAGAGACCCAGTACTTC.

A few counts support this clone. The V and J genes are TRBV11-2 and TRBJ1-4, with TRBD1 identical over 7 bases. This CDR3 comprises 16 residues. J gave up 4 bases and V 5 bases, and 10 bases lay outside the gene matches. Germline CDR1 is SGHAT and CDR2 is FQNNGV. CDR3 in DNA: TGTGCCAGCAGCACAGTCCCGGGACAGCTTAATGAAAAACTGTTTTTT. Its translation: CASSTVPGQLNEKLFF.

V usage is TRBV5-1 and J usage is TRBJ2-1, with D unresolved. In germline, CDR1 is SGHRS, CDR2 YFSETQ. Trimming took off 1 base at V and 5 bases at J, with 4 bases between the two ends. CDR3 length: 12 amino acids. The CDR3 loop reads CASSLPHNEQFF. CDR3 bases: TGCGCCAGCAGCTTGCCACACAATGAGCAGTTCTTC.

This clone has ten or more counts. The chain combines TRBV25-1 with TRBJ2-5; 8 nucleotides match TRBD2. Germline CDR1 is MGHDK and CDR2 is SYGVNS. This CDR3 comprises 17 residues. Trimming removed 2 bases from V and 5 bases from J; junction bases left unmatched: 13. In DNA, the CDR3 is TGTGCCAGCAGTGAAAGGCCGGGAGGGCCCCGTTTTGAGACCCAGTACTTC. It translates to CASSERPGGPRFETQYF.

The rearrangement uses TRBV18 and TRBJ2-1; TRBD2 might be the D (5 bases). Germline CDR1 is KGHSH and CDR2 is LQKENI. V lost 2 bases and J 5 bases, leaving 10 bases between the germline ends. CDR3 length: 14 residues. The DNA of the CDR3 is TGTGCCAGCTCACCAACGTGGGGAGACAATGAGCAGTTCTTC. Translated: CASSPTWGDNEQFF.

CDR3 nucleotide sequence: TGTGCCAGCAGCGCAGGGACAGGGGGATACACCGGGGAGCTGTTTTTT. Its protein product is CASSAGTGGYTGELFF. This sequence joins TRBV5-4 and TRBJ2-2, with TRBD1 matching 11 bases. Unmatched junction bases numbered 5, after V lost 4 bases and J lost 3 bases. Germline loops: CDR1 SGHNT, CDR2 YYREEE (reference sequence). This CDR3 region has 16 residues.

As to this clone: This CDR3 is also generated by other DNA sequences in the sample. The V gene is TRBV2, the J gene TRBJ1-1, with D maybe TRBD1 (5 bases). Germline assignment: CDR1 SNHLY and CDR2 FYNNEI. The CDR3 is 14 amino acids. V lost 6 bases, J lost 1 base, and 12 bases lay in between. The CDR3 spells CASRGTGKNTEAFF. The DNA for the CDR3 is TGTGCCAGCAGAGGGACGGGCAAGAACACTGAAGCTTTCTTT.

This chain joins TRBV9 and TRBJ1-2; 8 bases agree with TRBD1. Unmatched junction bases numbered 3, after V lost 0 bases and J lost 2 bases. The CDR3 loop spans 15 amino acids. CDR1 and CDR2 (germline): SGDLS, YYNGEE. The CDR3 DNA reads TGTGCCAGCAGCGTAGGTGACAGGGGAAACTATGGCTACACCTTC. Amino acid sequence: CASSVGDRGNYGYTF.